One sample yielded the 6 T cell receptor beta chains listed below, sequenced in a study of PD-L1 blockade in urothelial cancer (dated by TCRdb to about 2017). Taken with the paper, the label for time point translates to: pretreatment peripheral blood. Libraries were made using the immunoSEQ multiplex PCR assay. TCRdb limited this immuneACCESS table to in-frame rearrangements with V and J called. A share of clones is missing; checked studies link under half to unresolved V genes, and the rest is unexplained. Here the sample has 50,000 or so clones; about 86% occur a single time. Roughly 22% of the sample rests with the top ten. Material: PBMCs, obtained around atezolizumab (anti-PD-L1) treatment. Receptors originate from a man aged 60-69 years with urothelial cancer.

The genes are TRBV11-2 and TRBJ2-7, with TRBD1 matching over 11 bases. This CDR3 is built from 16 residues. Germline V gives CDR1 SGHAT, CDR2 FQNNGV. With V trimmed by 1 base and J by 4 bases, 6 bases remained unmatched. CDR3 nucleotide sequence: TGTGCCAGCAGCTTAGGCCGGGACAGGGGGGGTTACGAGCAGTACTTC. Translation: CASSLGRDRGGYEQYF. The full variable domain, completed using reference TRBV11-2 and TRBJ2-7, is EAGVAQSPRYKIIEKRQSVAFWCNPISGHATLYWYQQILGQGPKLLIQFQNNGVVDDSQLPKDRFSAERLKGVDSTLKIQPAKLEDSAVYLCASSLGRDRGGYEQYFGPGTRLTVT.

The table lists this clone with a count of one. The chain joins TRBV27 to TRBJ1-4; 10 nucleotides agree with TRBD1. This CDR3 comprises 15 residues. The germline gives CDR1 MNHEY, CDR2 SMNVEV (reference sequence). The V gene end was trimmed by 5 bases and the J gene end by 8 bases; junction bases not matched to a gene: 8. The CDR3 spells CASSTSRTGGEKLFF. As DNA, the CDR3 is TGTGCCAGCAGTACCTCCAGGACAGGGGGAGAAAAACTGTTTTTT.

Only one count was recorded for this clone. The J gene is TRBJ1-5, the V gene TRBV27, with D perhaps matching TRBD1 (6 bases). The CDR3 covers 14 residues. The V gene lost 6 bases and the J gene lost 6 bases, with 15 bases spanning the gap. Per germline, CDR1 MNHEY and CDR2 SMNVEV (reference sequence). The CDR3 sequence: CASRSGVSGQPQHF. The CDR3 bases are TGTGCCAGCAGGTCAGGGGTGTCAGGTCAGCCCCAGCATTTT.

V usage is TRBV5-4 and J usage is TRBJ1-4; D is unresolved. Trimming stripped 4 bases from V and 2 bases from J, with 15 bases between. The CDR3 is made up of 16 amino acids. Germline V gives CDR1 SGHNT, CDR2 YYREEE (reference sequence). The CDR3 bases are TGTGCCAGCAGCGAAATGAAGCAGGCGACTAATGAAAAACTGTTTTTT. This sequence encodes CASSEMKQATNEKLFF.

V usage is TRBV12-5 and J usage is TRBJ1-4; perhaps TRBD1 as D (6 bases). Germline CDR1 LGHNT, CDR2 FRNRAP. Trimming removed 0 bases from V and 6 bases from J, with 14 bases in between. The CDR3 is 16 residues long. The DNA of the CDR3 is TGTGCTAGTGGTTTGGTACTTGGGGGGGCGTATGAAAAACTGTTTTTT. Protein product: CASGLVLGGAYEKLFF.

This clone showed up just a few times. The chain couples TRBV19 to TRBJ1-1; D perhaps matches TRBD1 (5 bases). The CDR3 has 13 amino acids. The germline CDR1 and CDR2 sequences are LNHDA and SQIVND (reference sequence). Between the trimmed V and J ends, which lost 4 bases and 1 base, there was a span of 7 bases. The CDR3 is CASSKQENTEAFF. As DNA, the CDR3 is TGTGCCAGTAGTAAACAGGAGAACACTGAAGCTTTCTTT.